The text below deals with one T cell receptor beta chain. Its antigen is unknown. Given a much more abundant clone one base away, this may be a read error. The data stem from a study of tumor and adjacent non-tumor tissue in lung cancer. About the study: The patients, around 11 men and roughly 5 women, were roughly 30 to 80 with stage I to III disease. Study results and limitations: Compared with tumor, normal lung showed significantly lower TCR diversity.

This CDR3 has 14 amino acids. The template was RNA from unsorted bulk tissue. Donors were chemotherapy-naive, newly diagnosed lung cancer surgical patients in China, August–November 2014. TCRbeta libraries were built with three rounds of nested PCR, modified from ARM-PCR. TCRdb redid the calling of the multiplex PCR reads with MiXCR, one entry per CDR3 protein. The table includes 200,000 to 250,000 distinct CDR3 sequences, 71% detected once. The receptor's source is a man between 60 and 75 years old with non-small cell lung cancer. This chain links TRBV12-3 or TRBV12-4 with TRBJ2-5; D gene ambiguous. Sequencing was carried out using lung tumor tissue. In DNA, the CDR3 is TGTGCCAGCAGAGTGTCTCTTCTCCAAGACACCCAGTACTTC. It is translated as CASRVSLLQDTQYF.